This TCR beta chain was sequenced for a study of T cell repertoires in cytomegalovirus infection. As to this clonotype: Its antigen remains unknown.

General observations from the study: Adding up the frequency of public TCR beta families identified people who carried CMV plus the relevant HLA. HLA-C-restricted, CMV-specific TCR beta clonotypes were dominant ex vivo.

Using its own MiXCR run on the reads, TCRdb lists one record per CDR3 protein. Of about 680,000 distinct CDR3 sequences listed, 24% are singletons. Trimming left V 0 bases short and J 0 bases short, with 8 bases between. CDR1 is SQVTM, CDR2 ANQGSEA, per germline. This CDR3 is 15 amino acids long. The specimen was CD8+ T cells from PBMCs. The chain is built from TRBV29-1 and TRBJ1-4, with no clear D. The clonotype originates from a human donor in good health (CMV status not recorded). Some clones in this sample may be carry-over from other donors' samples. DNA of the CDR3: TGCAGCGTTGAAGATCTAAGGGCAACTAATGAAAAACTGTTTTTT. As protein: CSVEDLRATNEKLFF.